This T cell receptor beta chain was sequenced for a study of shared clonotypes between healthy human individuals. The study separated CD4+ cells into CD45RA+ naive and CD45RA-negative memory subsets. Here immunoSEQ multiplex PCR was the method, and the copy in TCRdb shows in-frame clones only, minus some. Of 2 million to 2.5 million clones listed, more than 85% are singletons. Regarding this clone: What it binds is not known.

Findings of the study overall: Genetic and exposure-history diversity was limited by the few donors. Compared with clonotypes that all four donors shared, non-shared clonotypes had lower generation probabilities. At large depth, rarefaction still showed sorted-subset sequencing to be incomplete.

Germline CDR1 SGHTA, CDR2 FQGTGA. V lost 2 bases to trimming and J lost 4 bases, with 15 bases between them. This CDR3 is built from 16 residues. Sequencing used naive CD4+ T cells from PBMCs. Regarding subset: CD45RA+ positively selected. The receptor's source is a man younger than 35 in good health. Some clones in this sample may be carry-over from other donors' samples. The gene calls are TRBV7-3 and TRBJ2-1, with D perhaps TRBD2 (5 bases). CDR3 amino acids: CASSLRASPTYNEQFF. The CDR3, as DNA: TGTGCCAGCAGCTTACGGGCTAGCCCGACTTACAATGAGCAGTTCTTC.